What follows describes a single T cell receptor beta chain. Per germline, CDR1 SGHVS and CDR2 FQNEAQ. The CDR3 loop spans 14 amino acids. V shed 5 bases and J shed 7 bases, with 14 bases lying between them. Researchers ran the PCR with 60 Vbeta and 13 Jbeta primers. This table comes from immunoSEQ multiplex PCR, and its TCRdb copy is limited to in-frame clones, with some not included. The profile shows some 77,000 clones, roughly three quarters of them singletons. The data derive from a study of cytomegalovirus exposure and HLA in healthy donors. The sample was PBMCs. The genes are TRBV7-8 and TRBJ2-2; D unresolved. This clonotype originated in a woman aged 35 to 49 in good health and CMV-seropositive. Written as DNA, the CDR3 is TGTGCCAGCAGCCTCTCCCACTTATTCGGGGAGCTGTTTTTT. Amino acids: CASSLSHLFGELFF.